A selection of T cell receptor beta chains follows, all from one sample in a study of T cell responses to AZD1222 COVID-19 vaccine. Assay: immunoSEQ multiplex PCR; the TCRdb copy retains only in-frame clones and omits some. This table holds under 200,000 clones, 70% to 90% found once. This specimen consisted of peripheral blood, obtained 28 days after the second AZD1222 dose. These receptors originate from an adult who received the AZD1222 COVID-19 vaccine. Both conserved end residues are part of each CDR3. The D gene is left open where the match is weak. Size is omitted from some rows. Given values are once, few, many or a class for expanded clones.

clone_size	v_call	d_call	j_call	cdr3_nt	cdr3_aa
NA	TRBV7-9	NA	TRBJ1-2	TGTGCCAGCACCCAGCTTAATTATGTCTATGGCTACACCTTC	CASTQLNYVYGYTF
NA	TRBV7-2	NA	TRBJ1-6	TGTGCCAGCAGCTTAGCGCAACGGGCGTCGTCACCCCTCCACTTT	CASSLAQRASSPLHF
few	TRBV6-2/TRBV6-3	TRBD2	TRBJ2-1	TGTGCCAGCAGTTACTCGAGTCCTAGCGGGGTTTACAATGAGCAGTTCTTC	CASSYSSPSGVYNEQFF
NA	TRBV2	NA	TRBJ1-2	TGTGCCAGCAGTGTAGGAAAGAACTATGGCTACACCTTC	CASSVGKNYGYTF
few	TRBV21-1	NA	TRBJ2-2	TGTGCCAGGCCTTCCACCCCTCCGGGCGGAAGAAACACCGGGGAGCTGTTTTTT	CARPSTPPGGRNTGELFF
NA	TRBV12-3/TRBV12-4	NA	TRBJ1-1	TGTGCCAGCAGTCCCCGCCAGGTCACTGAAGCTTTCTTT	CASSPRQVTEAFF
NA	TRBV21-1	NA	TRBJ2-1	TGTGCCAGCACCCAGGGGAGTCCGGACTACAGGAATGAGCAGTTCTTC	CASTQGSPDYRNEQFF
NA	TRBV7-2	NA	TRBJ2-1	TGTGCCAGCAGCTTAGCCCGGGGGACTTACAATGAGCAGTTCTTC	CASSLARGTYNEQFF
NA	TRBV2	TRBD1	TRBJ1-4	TGTGCCAGCACCCGGACAGGGACTAATGAAAAACTGTTTTTT	CASTRTGTNEKLFF
NA	TRBV19	TRBD2	TRBJ2-7	TGTGCCAGTAGCCCGGGACTAGCGGGGTACGAGCAGTACTTC	CASSPGLAGYEQYF
NA	TRBV11-3	NA	TRBJ2-1	TGTGCCAGCAGCCTAAATAGCTTTAATGAGCAGTTCTTC	CASSLNSFNEQFF
NA	TRBV18	NA	TRBJ1-3	TGTGCCAGCTCACCAGACAATATGGGTAACACCATATATTTT	CASSPDNMGNTIYF
NA	TRBV6-5	NA	TRBJ2-7	TGTGCCAGCAGTTACTCCGGGGCCGTTAGCTCCTACGAGCAGTACTTC	CASSYSGAVSSYEQYF
NA	TRBV3-1/TRBV3-2	NA	TRBJ1-2	TGTGCCAGCAGCCAAGCCGGGACACTCTATGGCTACACCTTC	CASSQAGTLYGYTF
once	TRBV7-2	NA	TRBJ1-5	TGTGCCAGCAGCTTTACAGTGAACCAGCCCCAGCATTTT	CASSFTVNQPQHF
NA	TRBV7-9	TRBD1	TRBJ2-2	TGTGCCAGCAGCGCGACAGGGGGCCCGATAGCCGGGGAGCTGTTTTTT	CASSATGGPIAGELFF
NA	TRBV7-2	NA	TRBJ1-2	TGTGCCAGCAGCTCCCCTCCCCTCTATGGCTACACCTTC	CASSSPPLYGYTF
NA	TRBV30	TRBD1	TRBJ1-6	TGTGCCTGGAAGGGCAGGGGGCTTGACCATTCACCCCTCCACTTT	CAWKGRGLDHSPLHF
NA	TRBV7-2	TRBD2	TRBJ2-3	TGTGCCAGCAGGGCATTCAGGGACTTTTTTGGACTAGCGTTAGATACGCAGTATTTT	CASRAFRDFFGLALDTQYF
NA	TRBV19	NA	TRBJ1-2	TGTGCCAGTAGTTCATCCGGAAAGTATGGCTACACCTTC	CASSSSGKYGYTF